The rows below give T cell receptor beta chains drawn from one sample of a study of cytotoxic CD8 clonotypes in ibrutinib-treated CLL. Sequenced by immunoSEQ multiplex PCR; TCRdb stores in-frame clones only, minus some. The sample holds fewer than 400,000 clones, approximately 67% seen once. The sequences come from PBMCs, collected after 36 months of ibrutinib treatment. These receptors all come from a human donor with chronic lymphocytic leukemia. CDR3s include the opening cysteine and the closing phenylalanine or tryptophan.

cdr3_aa j_call v_call
CASSEALPGRELFF TRBJ2-2 TRBV2
CASSPPVPGETQYF TRBJ2-5 TRBV18
CATSSSGHTDTQYF TRBJ2-3 TRBV15
CASSQVAGTYEQYF TRBJ2-7 TRBV4-3
CASSLWGTASNQPQHF TRBJ1-5 TRBV27
CASRSRGTNSEAFF TRBJ1-1 TRBV28
CASSFPGLAGGPSTDTQYF TRBJ2-3 TRBV28
CASSLVGEVNTEAFF TRBJ1-1 TRBV7-6
CASSSSREGTNYGYTF TRBJ1-2 TRBV7-9
CASSMMREGPYEQYF TRBJ2-7 TRBV10-1
CASSSLPGWENYGYTF TRBJ1-2 TRBV28
CASSPHSQGLRTIQYF TRBJ2-4 TRBV2
CASSLGTSGRDEQFF TRBJ2-1 TRBV4-3
CSGGRWGEKLFF TRBJ1-4 TRBV29-1
CASSLTDQETQYF TRBJ2-5 TRBV7-3
CASSSDRGYEQYF TRBJ2-7 TRBV7-6
CASFSGSAFGETQYF TRBJ2-5 TRBV5-4
CASSEEFNEKLFF TRBJ1-4 TRBV2
CASSTGRINTEAFF TRBJ1-1 TRBV7-9
CASSIAQTRNEKLFF TRBJ1-4 TRBV19
CASSPHTQGFGEDYGYTF TRBJ1-2 TRBV5-1
CASSSEPGGSYNEQFF TRBJ2-1 TRBV7-6
CASSQEGTGRAWGYTF TRBJ1-2 TRBV4-2
CSGFIRSYNEQFF TRBJ2-1 TRBV29-1
CASRGTGGYHGYTF TRBJ1-2 TRBV9
CASSFASRNTDTQYF TRBJ2-3 TRBV27
CASSEGLAGVYEQYF TRBJ2-7 TRBV2
CASGLVDRSSYEQYF TRBJ2-7 TRBV12-5
CASSGTAGLVRFF TRBJ2-1 TRBV9
CASSSSLSTDTQYF TRBJ2-3 TRBV5-1
CASSDKGGELFF TRBJ2-2 TRBV6-4
CASNRVANEQFF TRBJ2-1 TRBV2